Below are 12 T cell receptor beta chains sequenced from a single sample in a study of shared clonotypes between healthy human individuals. Libraries were prepared by immunoSEQ multiplex PCR; TCRdb keeps only in-frame clonotypes and omits some of them. The sample lists 450,000 to 550,000 clones, roughly 78% occurring once. Sequences were obtained from PBMCs. Source of these receptors: a woman aged 40 to 50 in good health. Some clones in this sample may be carry-over from other donors' samples.

The genes are TRBV6-1 and TRBJ2-3; 9 bases are shared with TRBD2. The CDR3 extends over 15 amino acids. The V segment lost 6 bases and the J segment 1 base; nucleotides outside the gene matches: 5. Germline CDR1 is MNHNS and CDR2 is SASEGT. DNA for the CDR3: TGTGCCAGCAGAGGGACTAGCTCTGGCACAGATACGCAGTATTTT. Its protein is CASRGTSSGTDTQYF.

The chain has TRBV27 and TRBJ1-5; D may be TRBD1 (6 bases). Germline V CDR1 and CDR2: MNHEY, SMNVEV (reference sequence). V lost 5 bases, J lost 0 bases, and 14 bases lay in between. The CDR3 is made up of 16 amino acids. CDR3: CASSPAGAYSNQPQHF. In DNA, the CDR3 is TGTGCCAGCAGTCCGGCAGGGGCGTATAGCAATCAGCCCCAGCATTTT.

This clone was counted once. The genes are TRBV27 and TRBJ1-4, with 8 bases that match TRBD1. The V and J ends lost 4 bases and 5 bases, in that order; junction bases with no gene match: 9. Germline assignment: CDR1 MNHEY and CDR2 SMNVEV (reference sequence). This CDR3 region has 16 residues. The CDR3 region is CASSSRVGDRNEKLFF. As DNA, the CDR3 is TGTGCCAGCAGTTCCCGGGTTGGGGACAGGAATGAAAAACTGTTTTTT.

The J gene is TRBJ1-1, the V gene TRBV11-2; D perhaps matches TRBD1 (5 bases). CDR1 is SGHAT and CDR2 is FQNNGV in the germline V gene. There are 18 residues in the CDR3. Trimming left V 2 bases short and J 1 base short, with 20 bases between. The CDR3 is CASSLSGIESGPNTEAFF. In DNA form, the CDR3 reads TGTGCCAGCAGCTTATCGGGGATCGAGTCAGGGCCGAACACTGAAGCTTTCTTT. Combining the CDR3 with reference TRBV11-2 and TRBJ1-1 gives the whole variable domain EAGVAQSPRYKIIEKRQSVAFWCNPISGHATLYWYQQILGQGPKLLIQFQNNGVVDDSQLPKDRFSAERLKGVDSTLKIQPAKLEDSAVYLCASSLSGIESGPNTEAFFGQGTRLTVV.

This chain connects TRBV28 to TRBJ2-7; D uncertain. The CDR3 is 15 amino acids. The V end was cut by 3 bases, the J end by 0 bases, with 12 bases between. Germline lookup yields CDR1 MDHEN and CDR2 SYDVKM. For the CDR3, the DNA is TGTGCCAGCAGTTTCCTTGGCTCAAGCTCCTACGAGCAGTACTTC. It translates to CASSFLGSSSYEQYF.

The CDR3 spells CASSLTLSGNTIYF. The CDR3 nucleotides are TGTGCCAGCAGCTTGACCCTCTCTGGAAACACCATATATTTT. The chain couples TRBV7-9 to TRBJ1-3; D unclear. V was clipped by 3 bases and J by 0 bases, with 6 bases between them. Germline V lookup: CDR1 SEHNR, CDR2 FQNEAQ (reference sequence). The CDR3 is 14 residues long.

V gene TRBV29-1 combines with J gene TRBJ1-2, with a possible D match to TRBD1 (5 bases). This CDR3 region has 18 residues. Looked up from germline, CDR1 is SQVTM and CDR2 is ANQGSEA. Trimming stripped 3 bases from V and 7 bases from J, with 30 bases between. In DNA form, the CDR3 reads TGCAGCGTTGATAGGAGGCGGGGGTCCGCCGAGTGGTTCGGTGGCTACACCTTC. Its translation is CSVDRRRGSAEWFGGYTF.

This clone turned up a few times. This chain uses TRBV11-1 with TRBJ1-2; D unclear. The V and J ends lost 2 bases and 2 bases respectively, with 9 bases between them. This CDR3 comprises 14 residues. From germline, CDR1 is SGHAT and CDR2 FQDESV (reference sequence). The CDR3 coding sequence is TGTGCCAGCAGCTTATCTGACGAAAACTATGGCTACACCTTC. Its protein product is CASSLSDENYGYTF.

The chain has TRBV5-1 and TRBJ2-4; TRBD1 or TRBD2 may be the D gene (6 bases each). Between the trimmed V and J ends, which lost 4 bases and 6 bases, there was a span of 17 bases. The CDR3 spans 15 residues. Looked up from germline, CDR1 is SGHRS and CDR2 is YFSETQ. CDR3 protein: CASSVSPGALNIQYF. CDR3 DNA sequence: TGCGCCAGCAGCGTGTCCCCGGGGGCTCTAAACATTCAGTACTTC.

The chain has TRBV28 and TRBJ1-2, with D possibly matching TRBD1 (5 bases). Germline lookup yields CDR1 MDHEN and CDR2 SYDVKM. The CDR3 runs 12 residues. V dropped 5 bases and J dropped 7 bases, with 11 bases sitting between them. CDR3 DNA: TGTGCCAGCAGTAAAGGACACGGTGGCTACACCTTC. It encodes CASSKGHGGYTF.

The V call is TRBV5-4, the J call TRBJ2-5, with D perhaps TRBD2 (7 bases). The V gene's germline CDR1 is SGHNT and CDR2 YYREEE (reference sequence). This CDR3 has 16 amino acids. Trimming took 1 base from V and 0 from J, leaving 13 bases between them. The chain's CDR3 is CASSLNGGRNQETQYF. In DNA, the CDR3 is TGTGCCAGCAGCTTGAACGGGGGGCGTAACCAAGAGACCCAGTACTTC.

This chain connects TRBV29-1 to TRBJ2-1; 8 nucleotides align to TRBD1. CDR3 length: 13 amino acids. Germline V lookup: CDR1 SQVTM, CDR2 ANQGSEA. V was pared by 7 bases and J by 6 bases, with 8 bases of the junction left unmatched. This CDR3 reads CSGDRGSGNEQFF. In DNA, the CDR3 is TGCAGCGGCGACAGGGGCTCCGGCAATGAGCAGTTCTTC.